Following are 2 T cell receptor beta chains from one sample sequenced in a study of beta chain features in type 1 diabetes. Since all of the isolated RNA was reverse transcribed, expressed TCRB transcripts were what got sequenced. TCRdb's copy holds only in-frame clones and misses some; the assay was immunoSEQ multiplex PCR. Among roughly 500,000 clones, 11% were seen once, and the ten largest hold approximately 0.05%. The source material was naive CD4+ T cells from blood. The receptor set was obtained from a woman in her late teens or twenties in good health.

This clone turned up a few times. The gene calls are TRBV25-1 and TRBJ1-5, with D hard to call. The CDR3 is 12 amino acids. From germline, CDR1 is MGHDK and CDR2 SYGVNS. Between the trimmed V and J ends, which lost 4 bases and 6 bases, there was a span of 7 bases. This CDR3 reads CASSAEGQPQHF. As DNA, the CDR3 is TGTGCCAGCAGTGCAGAGGGTCAGCCCCAGCATTTT.

This clone was counted a few times. The genes are TRBV7-6 and TRBJ1-5, with 10 bases aligning to TRBD1. CDR3 length: 15 amino acids. V was pared by 5 bases and J by 7 bases, with 8 bases of the junction left unmatched. Germline V lookup: CDR1 SGHVS, CDR2 FNYEAQ. Here the CDR3 DNA reads TGTGCCAGCAGCCAGACAGGGGGCGCGGGGCAGCCCCAGCATTTT. Translating it yields CASSQTGGAGQPQHF.